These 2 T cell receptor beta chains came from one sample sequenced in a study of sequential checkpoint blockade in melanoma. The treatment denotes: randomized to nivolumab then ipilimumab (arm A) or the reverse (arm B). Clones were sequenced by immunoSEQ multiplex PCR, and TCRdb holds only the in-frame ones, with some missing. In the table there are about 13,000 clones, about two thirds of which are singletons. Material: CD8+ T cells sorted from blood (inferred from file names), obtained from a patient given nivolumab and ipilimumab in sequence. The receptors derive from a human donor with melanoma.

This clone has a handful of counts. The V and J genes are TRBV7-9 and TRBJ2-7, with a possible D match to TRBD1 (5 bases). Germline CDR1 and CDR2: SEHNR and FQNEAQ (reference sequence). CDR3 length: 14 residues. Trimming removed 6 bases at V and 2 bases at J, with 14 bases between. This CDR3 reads CASSLVLGAYEQYF. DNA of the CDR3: TGTGCCAGCAGTTTGGTCCTAGGGGCCTACGAGCAGTACTTC.

The CDR3 spells CASRVDRGMNQPQHF. The CDR3 DNA follows: TGTGCCAGCAGAGTGGACAGGGGGATGAATCAGCCCCAGCATTTT. The rearrangement links TRBV6-1 to TRBJ1-5, with TRBD1 identical over 10 bases. CDR1 and CDR2 (germline): MNHNS, SASEGT. V lost 6 bases and J lost 4; bases outside the gene matches: 6. The CDR3 spans 15 residues.